This record looks at one T cell receptor beta chain sequence and its context. Its cognate antigen is unknown. This specimen belongs to a study of brain T cells in children with intractable seizures. The V gene lost 10 bases and the J gene lost 1 base, with 7 bases spanning the gap. CDR3 size: 11 residues. The germline gives CDR1 SNHLY, CDR2 FYNNEI. General observations from the study: Clones missing pre-surgery may reflect undersampling of that blood sample.

The assay was immunoSEQ multiplex PCR, and TCRdb's table has in-frame clones only and misses some. The data contain more than 40,000 clones, 90% of them seen just once; the ten biggest clones take up around 5.9%. This TCR derives from a girl aged 2 to 10 with tuberous sclerosis and intractable seizures. The rearrangement links TRBV2 to TRBJ2-5; D remains unclear. The specimen was peripheral blood, collected at surgery. The CDR3 reads CAIGPQETQYF. CDR3 DNA sequence: TGTGCCATCGGACCCCAAGAGACCCAGTACTTC. Using reference TRBV2 and TRBJ2-5 for the parts outside the CDR3, the full variable domain is EPEVTQTPSHQVTQMGQEVILRCVPISNHLYFYWYRQILGQKVEFLVSFYNNEISEKSEIFDDQFSVERPDGSNFTLKIRSTKLEDSAMYFCAIGPQETQYFGPGTRLLVL.